This TCR beta chain was sequenced during a study of shared clonotypes between healthy human individuals. How the authors handled the data: For the immunoSEQ data, sequences were junction-only without quality scores, so filtering differed. Using immunoSEQ multiplex PCR, the repertoire was profiled, and TCRdb retains in-frame clones only, with some absent. V, J and clone size are those of that table, while D and trimming were read from the DNA. The repertoire has more than 1 million clones, 70% to 80% of them found once; the top ten carry 0.5% to 0.6%. The CDR3 totals 11 residues. Germline lookup yields CDR1 LNHDA and CDR2 SQIVND (reference sequence). V was trimmed by 7 bases and J by 5 bases, leaving 6 bases between them. CD4+ cells were split into CD45RA+ naive and CD45RA-negative memory subsets.

Sequencing used memory CD4+ T cells from PBMCs. Noted subset: CD45RA-negative fraction. The clonotype originates from a man aged 18 to 30 in good health. Some clones in this sample may be carry-over from other donors' samples. The rearrangement joins TRBV19 to TRBJ1-3, with D unresolved. The DNA for the CDR3 is TGTGCCAGTACCGAGAGAAACACCATATATTTT. This gives the protein CASTERNTIYF.